This TCR beta chain emerged from a study of T cell responses to AZD1222 COVID-19 vaccine. Per germline, CDR1 MNHEY and CDR2 SMNVEV (reference sequence). The CDR3 spans 15 residues. Trimming stripped 3 bases from V and 0 bases from J, with 9 bases between. Assay used: immunoSEQ multiplex PCR; TCRdb lists only in-frame clones, some missing. The sample has some 170,000 clones, approximately 90% seen once. The sequencing here drew on peripheral blood, taken on day 0 of MenACWY control vaccination. The clonotype was recovered from an adult in good health. The rearrangement joins TRBV27 to TRBJ1-5; no clear D. CDR3 sequence: CASSFGEPSNQPQHF. CDR3 DNA sequence: TGTGCCAGCAGTTTCGGGGAACCTAGCAATCAGCCCCAGCATTTT.